Listed below are T cell receptor beta chains from one sample, sequenced in a study of CD8+CD57+ T cells in acquired aplastic anemia. TCRdb re-called the reads through MiXCR, storing one row per CDR3 protein. The top ten hold under 3% of the sample, which has 50,000 to 65,000 distinct CDR3 sequences, around 50% seen once. Sequenced: sorted CD4+, CD8+, or CD8+CD57+ T cells (not recorded which) from PBMCs. The receptors were sampled from a human donor in good health, serving as a control. CDR3s include the opening cysteine and the closing phenylalanine or tryptophan. Each record gives: D gene, V gene, clone size, J gene, CDR3 DNA, CDR3 protein. The D gene is left open where the match is weak. Size tells how often a clone was seen (once, few, many) or the class of an expanded clone, and some rows leave it out.

>-|TRBV2|many|TRBJ1-1
TGTGCCAGCAGTCCCAGATTGGGACTTGGGCAGAACACTGAAGCTTTCTTT
CASSPRLGLGQNTEAFF
>-|TRBV10-1|-|TRBJ1-2
TGCGCCAGCAGTGCGACGACTAGTAGAGGCTACACCTTC
CASSATTSRGYTF
>-|TRBV20-1|-|TRBJ2-3
TGCAGTGCTAGCCCCGGGGGTCGGGCAGATACGCAGTATTTT
CSASPGGRADTQYF
>-|TRBV20-1|-|TRBJ1-2
TGCAGTGCTAGCCAGACGGTCAACTATGGCTACACCTTC
CSASQTVNYGYTF
>-|TRBV10-1|-|TRBJ2-7
TGCGCCAGCGGCCCTTCGCGGGGAACCTACGAGCAGTACTTC
CASGPSRGTYEQYF
>-|TRBV18|many|TRBJ1-2
TGTGCCAGCTCACCAAACAAGAACTATGGCTACACCTTC
CASSPNKNYGYTF
>-|TRBV24-1|-|TRBJ1-2
TGTGCCACCAGCGGTGGGCAGTACGATGGCTACACCTTC
CATSGGQYDGYTF
>TRBD2|TRBV19|-|TRBJ2-1
TGTGCCAGTAGTCTAGGGACTAGCGCTGAGCAGTTCTTC
CASSLGTSAEQFF
>-|TRBV11-3|many|TRBJ1-2
TGTGCCAGCACCCCGACAGCGGGGCAGGGGTATGGCTACACCTTC
CASTPTAGQGYGYTF
>TRBD1|TRBV29-1|medium-sized|TRBJ1-5
TGCAGCGTTGGGACAGGGGGCAGGAATCAGCCCCAGCATTTT
CSVGTGGRNQPQHF
>-|TRBV5-1|many|TRBJ1-1
TGCGCCAGCAGCTTGGTGCCCGAGAACACTGAAGCTTTCTTT
CASSLVPENTEAFF
>TRBD1|TRBV7-3|many|TRBJ1-2
TGTGCCAGCAGCCTCCAACAGGGGACCTATGGCTACACCTTC
CASSLQQGTYGYTF
>-|TRBV10-3|-|TRBJ1-1
TGTGCCATCACCTCCCAGGAGGAGGGAACTGAAGCTTTCTTT
CAITSQEEGTEAFF
>TRBD2|TRBV7-8|few|TRBJ2-7
TGCGCCAGCGGCTTAGACCGGGGGGGTACCTACGAGCAGTACTTC
CASGLDRGGTYEQYF
>-|TRBV7-9|-|TRBJ1-6
TGTGCCAGCGTTCGGGGCGCGGGTAATTCACCCCTCCACTTT
CASVRGAGNSPLHF